This T cell receptor (beta chain) was captured by sequencing in a study of blood T cell repertoires in COVID-19. At the level of the study: Some COVID-19 samples were acute and others convalescent; all came from the United States, Italy and Spain. T cells, B-cell-depleted T cells, or PBMCs provided the cDNA or gDNA that served as material.

Original analysis: Amplified reference gene primers provided the basis for estimating nucleated cell counts. Measured with immunoSEQ multiplex PCR; TCRdb has only the in-frame clones, and not every one. V and J calls and clone size follow that table, whereas D and trimming were derived from the DNA. The sample carries approximately 230,000 clones, 65% to 85% recorded once. V was shortened by 5 bases and J by 4 bases, with 26 bases between the two germline ends. Germline CDR1 MNHEY, CDR2 SVGEGT. This CDR3 contains 18 residues. The source of this sequence is a woman between 40 and 55 years old with active or convalescent COVID-19. V and J are TRBV6-2 or TRBV6-3 and TRBJ1-1; tentative D call: TRBD1 (6 bases). Sequencing was performed on peripheral blood. The CDR3 DNA reads TGTGCCAGCAGTGCTGACCGGGGGGCGCTTGGTACGGTCACTGAAGCTTTCTTT. Protein sequence: CASSADRGALGTVTEAFF.